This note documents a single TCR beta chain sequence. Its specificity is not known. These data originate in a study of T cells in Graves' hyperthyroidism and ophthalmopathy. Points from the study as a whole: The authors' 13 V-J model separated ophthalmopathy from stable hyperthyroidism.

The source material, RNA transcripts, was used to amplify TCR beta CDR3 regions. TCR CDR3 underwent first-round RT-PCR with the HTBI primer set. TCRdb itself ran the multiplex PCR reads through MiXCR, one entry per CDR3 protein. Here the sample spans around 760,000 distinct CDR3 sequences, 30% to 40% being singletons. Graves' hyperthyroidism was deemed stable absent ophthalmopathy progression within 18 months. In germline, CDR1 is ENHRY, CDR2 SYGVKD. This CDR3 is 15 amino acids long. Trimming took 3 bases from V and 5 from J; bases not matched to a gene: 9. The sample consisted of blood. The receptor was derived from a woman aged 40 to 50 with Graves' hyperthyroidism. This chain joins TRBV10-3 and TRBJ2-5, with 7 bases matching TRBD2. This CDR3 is CAISDGGGLGETQYF. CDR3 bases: TGTGCCATCAGTGACGGGGGAGGGCTTGGGGAGACCCAGTACTTC.